Detailed here is one T cell receptor beta chain. Its target is not known. Arm-PCR of CDR3 regions and iRepertoire HTBI primers were the basis on which TCR beta libraries were built. TCRdb used MiXCR to reprocess the multiplex PCR reads, holding one entry per CDR3 protein. Among 650,000 to 700,000 distinct CDR3 sequences listed, approximately 31% were seen once. The sample is drawn from a study of regulatory T cells in long-lasting Graves disease. Study in general: With positive TSH receptor antibodies and over 5 years of antithyroid drugs, Graves' disease was considered persistent.

Overall study results and limits: The work looked only at peripheral blood and did not look at thyroid tissue. Segments TRBV28, TRBJ1-2 and TRBJ2-5 showed preferential usage in persistent disease. Accuracy may have suffered from the small sample size.

The sample's time point: persistent/refractory GD, antithyroid drugs over 5 years with positive TRAb. Making the TCR library involved RNA that had been extracted from PBMCs. Germline-derived CDR1 and CDR2 are LNHDA and SQIVND (reference sequence). The V gene lost 5 bases and the J gene lost 1 base, with 17 bases spanning the gap. The CDR3 sequence is 16 residues long. The receptor comes from a female donor with Graves disease. This chain uses TRBV19 with TRBJ2-5, with D possibly being TRBD1 (5 bases). Material: peripheral blood mononuclear cells (PBMCs), obtained when the disease was refractory, from a patient treated with antithyroid drugs. The CDR3 loop is CASSLGPEWGQETQYF. DNA of the CDR3: TGTGCCAGTAGTCTGGGGCCTGAATGGGGCCAAGAGACCCAGTACTTC.